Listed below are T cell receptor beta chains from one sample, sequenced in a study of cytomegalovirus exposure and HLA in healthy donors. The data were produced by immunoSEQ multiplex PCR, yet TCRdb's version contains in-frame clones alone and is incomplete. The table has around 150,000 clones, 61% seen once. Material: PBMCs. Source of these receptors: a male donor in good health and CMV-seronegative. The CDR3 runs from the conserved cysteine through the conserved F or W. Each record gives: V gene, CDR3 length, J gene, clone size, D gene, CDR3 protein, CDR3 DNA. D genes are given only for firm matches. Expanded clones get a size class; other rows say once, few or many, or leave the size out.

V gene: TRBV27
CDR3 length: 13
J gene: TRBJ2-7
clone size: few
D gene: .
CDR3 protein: CASSDSGIYEQYF
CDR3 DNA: TGTGCCAGCAGCGACTCAGGGATCTACGAGCAGTACTTC

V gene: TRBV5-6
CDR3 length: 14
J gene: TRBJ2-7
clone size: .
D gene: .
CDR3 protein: CASSRDSRAYEQYF
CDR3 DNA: TGTGCCAGCAGCCGGGACTCTCGGGCCTACGAGCAGTACTTC

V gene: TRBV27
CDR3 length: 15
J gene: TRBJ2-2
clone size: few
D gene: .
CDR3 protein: CASSWTGMNTGELFF
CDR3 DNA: TGTGCCAGCAGCTGGACTGGCATGAACACCGGGGAGCTGTTTTTT

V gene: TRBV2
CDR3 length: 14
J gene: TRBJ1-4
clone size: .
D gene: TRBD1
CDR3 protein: CASTEGTGPEKLFF
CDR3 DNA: TGTGCCAGCACTGAGGGGACAGGGCCCGAAAAACTGTTTTTT

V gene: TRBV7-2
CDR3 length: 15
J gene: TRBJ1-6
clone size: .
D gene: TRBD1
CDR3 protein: CASSFQGQGNSPLHF
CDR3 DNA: TGTGCCAGCAGCTTCCAGGGACAGGGAAATTCACCCCTCCACTTT

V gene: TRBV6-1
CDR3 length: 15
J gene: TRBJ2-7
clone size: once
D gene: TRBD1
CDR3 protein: CASSEWGQVIDEQYF
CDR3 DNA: TGTGCCAGCAGTGAATGGGGACAGGTTATCGACGAGCAGTACTTC

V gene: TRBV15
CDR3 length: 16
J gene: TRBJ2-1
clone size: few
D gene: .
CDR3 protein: CATSRDRVGVSNEQFF
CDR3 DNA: TGTGCCACCAGCAGAGATCGGGTAGGGGTAAGCAATGAGCAGTTCTTC

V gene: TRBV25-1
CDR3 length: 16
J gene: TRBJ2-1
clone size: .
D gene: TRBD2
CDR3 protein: CASSESGGGSYNEQFF
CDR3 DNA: TGTGCCAGCAGTGAATCGGGGGGGGGCTCCTACAATGAGCAGTTCTTC

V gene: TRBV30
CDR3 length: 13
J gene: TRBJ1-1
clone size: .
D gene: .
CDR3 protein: CAWSVGSNTEAFF
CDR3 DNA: TGTGCCTGGAGTGTGGGCTCGAACACTGAAGCTTTCTTT

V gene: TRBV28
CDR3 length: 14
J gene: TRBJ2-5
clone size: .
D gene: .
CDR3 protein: CASALGTNQETQYF
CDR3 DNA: TGTGCCAGCGCCCTCGGGACAAACCAAGAGACCCAGTACTTC

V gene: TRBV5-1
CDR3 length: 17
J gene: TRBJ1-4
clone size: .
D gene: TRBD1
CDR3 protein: CASSIQTGAITNEKLFF
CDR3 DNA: TGCGCCAGCAGCATCCAGACAGGGGCGATTACTAATGAAAAACTGTTTTTT

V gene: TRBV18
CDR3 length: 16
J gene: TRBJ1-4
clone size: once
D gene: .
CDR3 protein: CASSLTVMATNEKLFF
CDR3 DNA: TGTGCCAGCTCCTTGACAGTCATGGCAACTAATGAAAAACTGTTTTTT

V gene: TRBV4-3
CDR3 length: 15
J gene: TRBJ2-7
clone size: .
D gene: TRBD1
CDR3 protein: CASSPGTGGLYEQYF
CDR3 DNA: TGCGCCAGCAGCCCAGGCACAGGGGGCCTATACGAGCAGTACTTC

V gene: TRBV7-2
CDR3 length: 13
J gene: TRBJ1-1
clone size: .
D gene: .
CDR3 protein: CASSFDMNTEAFF
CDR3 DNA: TGTGCCAGCAGCTTCGACATGAACACTGAAGCTTTCTTT

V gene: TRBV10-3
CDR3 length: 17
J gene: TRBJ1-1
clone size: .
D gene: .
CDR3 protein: CAISEYQPGQANTEAFF
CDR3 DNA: TGTGCCATCAGTGAATACCAACCAGGGCAGGCGAACACTGAAGCTTTCTTT

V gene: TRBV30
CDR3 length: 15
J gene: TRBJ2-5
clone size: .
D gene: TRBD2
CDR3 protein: CAWSARGGAVETQYF
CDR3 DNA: TGTGCCTGGAGTGCCCGCGGGGGGGCCGTGGAGACCCAGTACTTC

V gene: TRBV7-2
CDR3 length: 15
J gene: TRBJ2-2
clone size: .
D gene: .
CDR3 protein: CASSRGGRRGGELFF
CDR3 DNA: TGTGCCAGCAGCCGTGGTGGGCGGCGGGGCGGGGAGCTGTTTTTT

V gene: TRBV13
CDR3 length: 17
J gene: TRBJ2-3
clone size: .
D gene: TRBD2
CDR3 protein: CASSSTSGGARTDTQYF
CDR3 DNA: TGTGCCAGCAGCTCTACTAGCGGGGGTGCTCGCACAGATACGCAGTATTTT

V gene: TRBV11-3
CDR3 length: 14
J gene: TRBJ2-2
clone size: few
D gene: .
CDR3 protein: CASSLEGHTGELFF
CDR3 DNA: TGTGCCAGCAGCTTGGAGGGGCACACCGGGGAGCTGTTTTTT

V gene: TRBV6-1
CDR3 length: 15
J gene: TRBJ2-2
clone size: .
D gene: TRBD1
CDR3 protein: CASSTYRGHTGELFF
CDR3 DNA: TGTGCCAGCAGTACTTACAGGGGGCACACCGGGGAGCTGTTTTTT

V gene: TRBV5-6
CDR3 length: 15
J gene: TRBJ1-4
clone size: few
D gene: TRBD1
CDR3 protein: CASSLPDRGEEKLFF
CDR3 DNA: TGTGCCAGCAGCTTGCCAGACAGGGGGGAAGAAAAACTGTTTTTT

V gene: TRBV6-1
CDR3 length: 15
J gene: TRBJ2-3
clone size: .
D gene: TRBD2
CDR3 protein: CASSELAGGPDTQYF
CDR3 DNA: TGTGCCAGCAGTGAACTAGCGGGGGGGCCAGATACGCAGTATTTT

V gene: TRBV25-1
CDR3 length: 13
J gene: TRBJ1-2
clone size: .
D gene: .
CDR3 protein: CASSTGTPYGYTF
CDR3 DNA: TGTGCCAGCAGTACCGGGACTCCCTATGGCTACACCTTC

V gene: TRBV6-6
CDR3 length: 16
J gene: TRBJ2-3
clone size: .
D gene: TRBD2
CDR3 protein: CASSWGLAGGTDTQYF
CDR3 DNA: TGTGCCAGCAGTTGGGGACTAGCGGGGGGCACAGATACGCAGTATTTT

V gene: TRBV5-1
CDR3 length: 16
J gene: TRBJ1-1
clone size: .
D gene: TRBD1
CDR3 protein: CASSIRTGGLNTEAFF
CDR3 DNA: TGCGCCAGCAGCATCAGGACAGGGGGCTTGAACACTGAAGCTTTCTTT

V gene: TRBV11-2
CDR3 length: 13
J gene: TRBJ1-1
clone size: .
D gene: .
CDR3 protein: CASSLESRGWAFF
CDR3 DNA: TGTGCCAGCAGCTTAGAATCCCGCGGTTGGGCTTTCTTT

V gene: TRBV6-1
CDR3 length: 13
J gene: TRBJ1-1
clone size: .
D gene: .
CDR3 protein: CASSRQVRAEAFF
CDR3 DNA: TGTGCCAGCAGTAGACAGGTACGAGCCGAAGCTTTCTTT

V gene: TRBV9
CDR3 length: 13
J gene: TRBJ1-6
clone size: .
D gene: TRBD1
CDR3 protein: CASSPRTGRPLHF
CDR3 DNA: TGTGCCAGCAGCCCTAGGACAGGCCGACCCCTCCACTTT

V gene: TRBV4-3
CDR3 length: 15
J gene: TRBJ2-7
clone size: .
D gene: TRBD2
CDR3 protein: CASSQDAGGPYEQYF
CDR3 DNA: TGCGCCAGCAGCCAAGATGCGGGGGGACCCTACGAGCAGTACTTC

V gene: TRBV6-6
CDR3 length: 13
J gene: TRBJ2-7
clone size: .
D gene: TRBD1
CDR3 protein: CATTGDSSYEQYF
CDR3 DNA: TGTGCCACAACAGGGGACAGCTCCTACGAGCAGTACTTC

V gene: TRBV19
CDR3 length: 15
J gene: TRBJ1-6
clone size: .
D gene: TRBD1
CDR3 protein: CASSSGQNLNSPLHF
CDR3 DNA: TGTGCCAGTAGTTCGGGACAGAACTTAAATTCACCCCTCCACTTT

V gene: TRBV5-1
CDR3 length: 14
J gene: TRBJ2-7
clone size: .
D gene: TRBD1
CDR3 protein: CASSWGQDSYEQYF
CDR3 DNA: TGCGCCAGCAGCTGGGGACAGGATAGCTACGAGCAGTACTTC

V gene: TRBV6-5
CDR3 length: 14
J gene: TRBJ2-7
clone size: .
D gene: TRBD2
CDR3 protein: CASSYASGPYEQYF
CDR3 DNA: TGTGCCAGCAGTTATGCTAGCGGGCCGTACGAGCAGTACTTC

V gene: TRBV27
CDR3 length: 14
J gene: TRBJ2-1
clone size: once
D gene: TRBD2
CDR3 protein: CASSDTRSGVEQFF
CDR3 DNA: TGTGCCAGCAGCGACACACGTAGCGGGGTAGAGCAGTTCTTC

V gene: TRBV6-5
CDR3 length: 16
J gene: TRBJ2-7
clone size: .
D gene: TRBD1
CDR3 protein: CASSWDRRGGWYEQYF
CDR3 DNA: TGTGCCAGCAGTTGGGACCGTAGAGGGGGCTGGTACGAGCAGTACTTC

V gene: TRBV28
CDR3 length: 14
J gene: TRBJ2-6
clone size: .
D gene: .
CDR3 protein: CASSLSSGANVLTF
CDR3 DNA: TGTGCCAGCAGCCTGAGTAGTGGGGCCAACGTCCTGACTTTC

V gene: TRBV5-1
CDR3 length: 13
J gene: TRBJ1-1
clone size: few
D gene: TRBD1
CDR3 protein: CASSLGQDCEAFF
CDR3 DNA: TGCGCCAGCAGCCTCGGACAGGATTGTGAAGCTTTCTTT

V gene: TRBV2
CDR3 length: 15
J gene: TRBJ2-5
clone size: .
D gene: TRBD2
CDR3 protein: CASSGLAGTGETQYF
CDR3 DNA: TGTGCCAGCAGTGGCTTAGCGGGGACGGGAGAGACCCAGTACTTC

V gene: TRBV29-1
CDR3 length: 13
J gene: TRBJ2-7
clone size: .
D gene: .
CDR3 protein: CSVVDGSTYEQYF
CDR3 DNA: TGCAGCGTTGTGGACGGGAGTACCTACGAGCAGTACTTC

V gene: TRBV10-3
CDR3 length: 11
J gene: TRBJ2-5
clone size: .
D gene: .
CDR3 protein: CAISGGQTQYF
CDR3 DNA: TGTGCCATCAGTGGGGGGCAGACCCAGTACTTC

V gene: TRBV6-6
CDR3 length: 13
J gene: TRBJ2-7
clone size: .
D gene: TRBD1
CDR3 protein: CSTTLGQGHEQYF
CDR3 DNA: TGTTCTACCACCCTCGGACAGGGCCACGAGCAGTACTTC

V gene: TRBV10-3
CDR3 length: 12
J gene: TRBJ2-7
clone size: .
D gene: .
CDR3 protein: CAIRADTYEQYF
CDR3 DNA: TGTGCCATCAGGGCCGATACCTACGAGCAGTACTTC

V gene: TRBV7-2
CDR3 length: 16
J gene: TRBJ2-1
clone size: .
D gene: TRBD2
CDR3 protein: CASSLALAGGLSEQFF
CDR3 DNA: TGTGCCAGCAGCTTAGCCCTAGCGGGGGGGCTCAGTGAGCAGTTCTTC

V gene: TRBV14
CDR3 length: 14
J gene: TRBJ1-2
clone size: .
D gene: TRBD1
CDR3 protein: CASSQAGTARGYTF
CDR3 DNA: TGTGCCAGCAGCCAAGCCGGGACAGCTAGGGGCTACACCTTC

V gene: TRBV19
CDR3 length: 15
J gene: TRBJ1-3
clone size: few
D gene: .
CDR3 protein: CASSMEFFSGNTIYF
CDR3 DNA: TGTGCCAGTAGTATGGAGTTCTTCTCTGGAAACACCATATATTTT

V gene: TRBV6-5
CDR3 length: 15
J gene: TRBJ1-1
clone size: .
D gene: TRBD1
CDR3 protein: CASSYPAGGVTEAFF
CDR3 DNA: TGTGCCAGCAGTTACCCAGCAGGGGGCGTCACTGAAGCTTTCTTT

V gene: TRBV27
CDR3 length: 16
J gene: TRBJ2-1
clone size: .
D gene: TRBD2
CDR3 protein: CASSPLGRGDYNEQFF
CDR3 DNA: TGTGCCAGCAGTCCCCTCGGGCGGGGGGACTACAATGAGCAGTTCTTC

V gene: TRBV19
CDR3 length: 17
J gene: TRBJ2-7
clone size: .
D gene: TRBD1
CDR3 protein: CASTAGTGGRPHYEQYF
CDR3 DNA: TGTGCCAGCACAGCCGGGACAGGGGGCCGCCCCCACTACGAGCAGTACTTC

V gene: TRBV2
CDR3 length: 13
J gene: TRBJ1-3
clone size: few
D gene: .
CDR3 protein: CATLRDFGNTIYF
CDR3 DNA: TGTGCCACCCTTAGGGACTTTGGAAACACCATATATTTT

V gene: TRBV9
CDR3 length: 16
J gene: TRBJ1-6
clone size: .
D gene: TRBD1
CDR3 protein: CASTGQGDSYNSPLHF
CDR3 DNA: TGTGCCAGCACTGGACAGGGGGACTCCTATAATTCACCCCTCCACTTT

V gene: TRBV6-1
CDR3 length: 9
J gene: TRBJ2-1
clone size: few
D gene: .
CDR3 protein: CATGEEQFF
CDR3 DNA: TGTGCCACGGGTGAAGAGCAGTTCTTC

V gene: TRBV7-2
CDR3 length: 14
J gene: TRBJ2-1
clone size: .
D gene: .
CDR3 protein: CASSPPGTYNEQFF
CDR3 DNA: TGTGCCAGCAGCCCCCCCGGTACCTACAATGAGCAGTTCTTC